Described below is a single T cell receptor beta chain sequence and its context. Its target is unknown. The entry originates in a study of cytomegalovirus exposure and HLA in healthy donors. The PCR used 60 Vbeta and 13 Jbeta primers. Using immunoSEQ multiplex PCR, the repertoire was profiled, and TCRdb retains in-frame clones only, with some absent. The profile shows nearly 100,000 clones, less than 9.5% of them singletons. Findings and caveats of the study: Presence/absence analyses took donor sequencing depth as roughly uniform. Through in vitro validation, three CMV-associated chains were shown to be specific for CMV antigens.

CDR3 size: 16 residues. In germline, CDR1 is SEHNR, CDR2 FQNEAQ (reference sequence). V dropped 1 base and J dropped 4 bases, with 15 bases sitting between them. The sequenced sample consisted of PBMCs. This TCR was sampled from a man aged 50-59 years in good health and CMV-seropositive. The chain has TRBV7-9 and TRBJ2-3, with D possibly TRBD1 on 5 matching bases. CDR3 amino acids: CASSLDYAGKSDTQYF. The CDR3 nucleotides read TGTGCCAGCAGCTTAGACTACGCAGGGAAGTCAGATACGCAGTATTTT.